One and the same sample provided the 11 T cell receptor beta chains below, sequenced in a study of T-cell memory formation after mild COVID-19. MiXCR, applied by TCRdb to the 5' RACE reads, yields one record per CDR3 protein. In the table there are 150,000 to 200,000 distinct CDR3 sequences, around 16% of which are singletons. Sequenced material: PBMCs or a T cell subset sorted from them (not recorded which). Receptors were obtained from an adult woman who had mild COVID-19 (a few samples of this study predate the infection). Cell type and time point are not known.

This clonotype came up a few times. The CDR3 sequence: CASSRQGGADTQYF. The DNA for the CDR3 is TGCGCCAGCAGCCGACAGGGGGGCGCAGATACGCAGTATTTT. The chain has TRBV5-1 and TRBJ2-3; 9 bases line up with TRBD1. There are 14 residues in the CDR3. V trimming: 4 bases; J trimming: 4 bases; junction bases outside the gene matches: 4. CDR1 and CDR2 from the germline V gene are SGHRS and YFSETQ.

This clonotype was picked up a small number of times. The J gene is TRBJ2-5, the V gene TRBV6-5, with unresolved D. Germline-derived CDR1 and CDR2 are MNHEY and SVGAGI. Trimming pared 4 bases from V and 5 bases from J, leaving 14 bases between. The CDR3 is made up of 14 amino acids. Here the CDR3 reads CASSSLVLLETQYF. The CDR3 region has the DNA TGTGCCAGCAGTTCTCTAGTATTGTTGGAGACCCAGTACTTC.

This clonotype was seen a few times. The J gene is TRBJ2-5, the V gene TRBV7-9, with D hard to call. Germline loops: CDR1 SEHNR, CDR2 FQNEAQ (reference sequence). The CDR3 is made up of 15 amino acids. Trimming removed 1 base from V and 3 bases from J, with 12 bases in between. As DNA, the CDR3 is TGTGCCAGCAGCTTAGAAGGGCCCAGGAAAGAGACCCAGTACTTC. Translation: CASSLEGPRKETQYF. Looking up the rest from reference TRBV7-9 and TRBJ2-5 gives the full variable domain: DTGVSQNPRHKITKRGQNVTFRCDPISEHNRLYWYRQTLGQGPEFLTYFQNEAQLEKSRLLSDRFSAERPKGSFSTLEIQRTEQGDSAMYLCASSLEGPRKETQYFGPGTRLLVL.

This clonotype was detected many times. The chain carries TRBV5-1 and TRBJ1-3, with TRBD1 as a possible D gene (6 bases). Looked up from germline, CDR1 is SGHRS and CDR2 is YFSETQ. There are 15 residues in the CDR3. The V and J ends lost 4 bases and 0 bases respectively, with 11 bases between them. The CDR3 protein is CASSVGQSSGNTIYF. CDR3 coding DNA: TGCGCCAGCAGCGTAGGACAGTCCTCTGGAAACACCATATATTTT.

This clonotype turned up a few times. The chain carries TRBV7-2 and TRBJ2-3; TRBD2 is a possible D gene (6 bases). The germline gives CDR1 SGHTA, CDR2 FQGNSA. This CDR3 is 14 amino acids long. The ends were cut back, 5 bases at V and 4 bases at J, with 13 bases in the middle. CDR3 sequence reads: CASSPLASADTQYF. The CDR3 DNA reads TGTGCCAGCAGCCCCCTAGCGTCGGCAGATACGCAGTATTTT.

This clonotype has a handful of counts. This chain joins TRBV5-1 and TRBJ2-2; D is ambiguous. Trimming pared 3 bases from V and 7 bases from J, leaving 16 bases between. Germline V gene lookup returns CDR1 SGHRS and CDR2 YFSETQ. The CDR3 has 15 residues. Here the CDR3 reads CASSYRYGGNGELFF. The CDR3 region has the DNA TGCGCCAGCAGCTACCGATACGGTGGGAACGGGGAGCTGTTTTTT.

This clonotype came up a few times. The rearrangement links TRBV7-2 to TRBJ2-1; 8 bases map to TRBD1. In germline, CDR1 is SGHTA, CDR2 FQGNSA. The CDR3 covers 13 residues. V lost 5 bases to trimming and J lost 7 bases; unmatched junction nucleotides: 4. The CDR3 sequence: CASSPRTGNEQFF. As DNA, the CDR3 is TGTGCCAGCAGCCCGAGGACAGGGAATGAGCAGTTCTTC.

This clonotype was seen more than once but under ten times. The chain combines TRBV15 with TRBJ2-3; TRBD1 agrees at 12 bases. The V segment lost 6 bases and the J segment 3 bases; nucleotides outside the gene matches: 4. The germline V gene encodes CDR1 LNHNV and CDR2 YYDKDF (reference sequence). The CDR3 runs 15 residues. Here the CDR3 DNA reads TGTGCCACCAGGAGGGACAGGGGGCGAACAGATACGCAGTATTTT. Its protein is CATRRDRGRTDTQYF.

Here the CDR3 DNA reads TGTGCCACCAGCACATATACAGGGTCGGAGACCCAGTACTTC. Translation: CATSTYTGSETQYF. This chain links TRBV15 with TRBJ2-5; a weak D match, TRBD1 (6 bases). CDR1 and CDR2 (germline): LNHNV, YYDKDF (reference sequence). The CDR3 has 14 amino acids. V was shortened by 4 bases and J by 5 bases, with 14 bases between the two germline ends.

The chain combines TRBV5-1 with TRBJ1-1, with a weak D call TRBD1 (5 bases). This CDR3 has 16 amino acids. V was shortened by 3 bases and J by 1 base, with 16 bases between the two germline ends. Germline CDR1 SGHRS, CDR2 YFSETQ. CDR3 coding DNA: TGCGCCAGCAGCTCTGCGAACGGAAGGGGGAACACTGAAGCTTTCTTT. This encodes CASSSANGRGNTEAFF.

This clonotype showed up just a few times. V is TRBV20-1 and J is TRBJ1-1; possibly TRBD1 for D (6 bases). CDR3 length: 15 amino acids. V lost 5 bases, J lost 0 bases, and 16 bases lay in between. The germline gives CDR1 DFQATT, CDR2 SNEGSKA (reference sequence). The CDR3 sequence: CSAPTTGPLNTEAFF. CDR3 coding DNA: TGCAGTGCTCCAACAACAGGGCCTTTGAACACTGAAGCTTTCTTT.